The 5 T cell receptor beta chains listed next were all sequenced from one sample in a study of T cells in Graves' hyperthyroidism and ophthalmopathy. Amplified regions were TCR beta CDR3 sequences from RNA transcripts. HTBI primers were employed in a first-round RT-PCR of the TCR CDR3. One entry per CDR3 protein results from TCRdb running MiXCR on the multiplex PCR reads. The sample holds 600,000 to 750,000 distinct CDR3 sequences, roughly 17% seen once. Sample: blood. These receptors originate from a man aged 45-65 years with Graves' hyperthyroidism.

This clonotype was detected many times. This chain uses TRBV28 with TRBJ2-7, with TRBD2 as a possible D gene (6 bases). The CDR3 is made up of 13 amino acids. V dropped 4 bases and J dropped 6 bases, with 13 bases sitting between them. The germline CDR1 and CDR2 sequences are MDHEN and SYDVKM. The CDR3 nucleotides are TGTGCCAGCAGTTCATACACGGAGGGCGAGCAGTACTTC. Protein sequence: CASSSYTEGEQYF.

This clonotype has at least ten counts. At one end the junction does not follow the germline gene, possibly because of a read error. The gene calls are TRBV2 and TRBJ1-1; D uncertain. There are 11 residues in the CDR3. Looked up from germline, CDR1 is SNHLY and CDR2 is FYNNEI. The CDR3 region is CASREGDEAFF. The CDR3 nucleotides read TGTGCCAGCAGGGAAGGTGATGAAGCTTTCTTT.

The chain links TRBV28 to TRBJ2-1; no clear D. Germline V lookup: CDR1 MDHEN, CDR2 SYDVKM. The CDR3 extends over 14 amino acids. V lost 2 bases to trimming and J lost 0 bases, with 5 bases between them. The DNA of the CDR3 is TGTGCCAGCAGTTTACACAGCTCCTACAATGAGCAGTTCTTC. It codes for CASSLHSSYNEQFF.

On this clonotype itself: This may come from a read error, since a much larger clone is one base off. This rearrangement joins TRBV30 to TRBJ2-3; no clear D gene. V lost 7 bases and J lost 2, with 10 bases in between. CDR1 and CDR2 (germline): GTSNPN, SVGIG (reference sequence). This CDR3 is built from 12 residues. The CDR3 DNA sequence: TGTGCCTTGAGCACCGTCACAGATACGCAGTATTTT. This translates into CALSTVTDTQYF.

This clonotype was seen repeatedly, ten times or more. The gene calls are TRBV7-8 and TRBJ1-1; D is unresolved. The V end lost 5 bases, the J end lost 5 bases, and 18 bases lay between the germline ends. Germline V CDR1 and CDR2: SGHVS, FQNEAQ. The CDR3 covers 15 residues. CDR3 protein: CASSPQGYPWTEAFF. Written as DNA, the CDR3 is TGTGCCAGCAGCCCCCAAGGGTACCCATGGACTGAAGCTTTCTTT.